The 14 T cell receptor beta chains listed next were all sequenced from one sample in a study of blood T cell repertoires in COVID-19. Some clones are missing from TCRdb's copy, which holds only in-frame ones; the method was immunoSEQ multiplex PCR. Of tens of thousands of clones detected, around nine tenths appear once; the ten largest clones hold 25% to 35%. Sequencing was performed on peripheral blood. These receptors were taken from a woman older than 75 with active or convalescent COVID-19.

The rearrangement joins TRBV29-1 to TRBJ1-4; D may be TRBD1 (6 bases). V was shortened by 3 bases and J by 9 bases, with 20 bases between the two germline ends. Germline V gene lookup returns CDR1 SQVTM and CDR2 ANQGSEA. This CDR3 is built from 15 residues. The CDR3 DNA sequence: TGCAGCGTTGACGTCATTCGGGACAAAGGGCAAAAACTGTTTTTT. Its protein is CSVDVIRDKGQKLFF.

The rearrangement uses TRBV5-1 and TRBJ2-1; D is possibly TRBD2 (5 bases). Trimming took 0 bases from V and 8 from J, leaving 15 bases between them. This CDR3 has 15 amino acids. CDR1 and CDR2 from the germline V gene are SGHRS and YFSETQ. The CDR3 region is CASSLATEGWYEQFF. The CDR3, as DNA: TGCGCCAGCAGCTTGGCCACCGAGGGTTGGTATGAGCAGTTCTTC.

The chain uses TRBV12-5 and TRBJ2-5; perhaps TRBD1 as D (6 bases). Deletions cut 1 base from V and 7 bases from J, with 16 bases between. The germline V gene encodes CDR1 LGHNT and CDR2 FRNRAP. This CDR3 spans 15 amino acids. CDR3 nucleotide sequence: TGTGCTAGTGGTTTGGACCCCCGACAGACAGGGACCCAGTACTTC. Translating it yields CASGLDPRQTGTQYF.

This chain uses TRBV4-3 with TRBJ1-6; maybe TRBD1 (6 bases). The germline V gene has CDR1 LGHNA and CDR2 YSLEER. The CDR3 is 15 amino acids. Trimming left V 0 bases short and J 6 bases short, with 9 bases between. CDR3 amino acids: CASSQEAGANSPLHF. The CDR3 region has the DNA TGCGCCAGCAGCCAAGAAGCGGGGGCTAATTCACCCCTCCACTTT.

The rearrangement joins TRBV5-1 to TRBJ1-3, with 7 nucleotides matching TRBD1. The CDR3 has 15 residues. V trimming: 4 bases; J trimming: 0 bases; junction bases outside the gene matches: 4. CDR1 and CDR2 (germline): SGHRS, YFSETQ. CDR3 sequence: CASSAGTDSGNTIYF. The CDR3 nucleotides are TGCGCCAGCAGCGCGGGGACAGACTCTGGAAACACCATATATTTT.

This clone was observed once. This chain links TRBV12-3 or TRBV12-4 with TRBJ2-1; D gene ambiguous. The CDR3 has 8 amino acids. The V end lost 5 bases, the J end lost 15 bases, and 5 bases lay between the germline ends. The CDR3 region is CASSRPFF. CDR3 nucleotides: TGTGCCAGCAGTCGTCCGTTCTTC.

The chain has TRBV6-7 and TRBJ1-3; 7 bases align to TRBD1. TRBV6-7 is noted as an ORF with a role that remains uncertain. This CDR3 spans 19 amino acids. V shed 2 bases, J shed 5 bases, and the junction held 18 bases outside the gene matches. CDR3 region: CASSYTEKGAMRVRNTIYF. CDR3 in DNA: TGTGCCAGCAGTTACACAGAGAAGGGGGCGATGCGGGTTCGAAACACCATATATTTT.

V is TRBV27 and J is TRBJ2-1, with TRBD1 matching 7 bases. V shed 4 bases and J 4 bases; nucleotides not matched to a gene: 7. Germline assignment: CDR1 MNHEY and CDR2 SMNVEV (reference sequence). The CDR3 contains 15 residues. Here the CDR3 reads CASSSGQTPYNEQFF. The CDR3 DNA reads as TGTGCCAGCAGTTCGGGACAGACCCCTTACAATGAGCAGTTCTTC.

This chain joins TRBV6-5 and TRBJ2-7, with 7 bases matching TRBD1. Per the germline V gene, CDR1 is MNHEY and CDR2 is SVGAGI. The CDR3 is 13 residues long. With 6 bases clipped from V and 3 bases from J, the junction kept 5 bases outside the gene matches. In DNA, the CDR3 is TGTGCCAGCAGCATCCGACAGGGCTACGAGCAGTACTTC. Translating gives CASSIRQGYEQYF.

The CDR3 reads CASSIRDTRGYEQYF. Written as DNA, the CDR3 is TGTGCCAGTAGTATCCGGGACACCCGAGGCTACGAGCAGTACTTC. The V gene is TRBV19, the J gene TRBJ2-7; maybe TRBD1 (6 bases). The CDR3 has 15 residues. Trimming took off 3 bases at V and 3 bases at J, with 15 bases between the two ends. Per germline, CDR1 LNHDA and CDR2 SQIVND (reference sequence).

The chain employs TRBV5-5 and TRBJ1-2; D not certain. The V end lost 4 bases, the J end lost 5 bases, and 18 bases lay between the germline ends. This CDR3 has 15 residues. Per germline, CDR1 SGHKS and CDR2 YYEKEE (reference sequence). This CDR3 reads CASSAGFGNQYGYTF. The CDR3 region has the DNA TGTGCCAGCAGCGCGGGATTCGGCAACCAATATGGCTACACCTTC.

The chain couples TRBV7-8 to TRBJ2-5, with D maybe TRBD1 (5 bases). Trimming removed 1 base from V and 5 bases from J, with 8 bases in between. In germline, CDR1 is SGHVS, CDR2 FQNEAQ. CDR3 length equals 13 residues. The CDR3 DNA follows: TGTGCCAGCAGCTTAGGACAGTTTGAGACCCAGTACTTC. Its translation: CASSLGQFETQYF.

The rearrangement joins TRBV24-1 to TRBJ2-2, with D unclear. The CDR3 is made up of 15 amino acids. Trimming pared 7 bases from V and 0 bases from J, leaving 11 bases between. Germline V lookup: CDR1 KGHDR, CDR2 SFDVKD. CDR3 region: CATRPGSPNTGELFF. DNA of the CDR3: TGTGCCACCAGACCCGGTTCTCCGAACACCGGGGAGCTGTTTTTT.

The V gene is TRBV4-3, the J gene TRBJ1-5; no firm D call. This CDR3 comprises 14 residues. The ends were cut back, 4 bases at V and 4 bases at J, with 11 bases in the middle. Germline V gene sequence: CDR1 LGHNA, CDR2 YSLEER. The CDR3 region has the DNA TGCGCCAGCAGCCCCCGGACGGGAAATCAGCCCCAGCATTTT. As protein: CASSPRTGNQPQHF.